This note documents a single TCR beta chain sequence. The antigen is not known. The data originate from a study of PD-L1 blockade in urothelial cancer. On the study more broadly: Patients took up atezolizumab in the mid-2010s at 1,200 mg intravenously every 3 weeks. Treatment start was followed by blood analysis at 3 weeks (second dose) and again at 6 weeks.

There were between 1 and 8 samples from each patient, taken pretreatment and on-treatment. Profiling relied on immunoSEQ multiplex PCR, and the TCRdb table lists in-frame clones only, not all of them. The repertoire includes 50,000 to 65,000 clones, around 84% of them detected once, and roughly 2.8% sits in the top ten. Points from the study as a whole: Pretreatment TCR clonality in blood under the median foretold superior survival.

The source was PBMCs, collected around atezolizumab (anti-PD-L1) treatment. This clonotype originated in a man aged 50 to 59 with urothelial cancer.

In nucleotides, the CDR3 is TGTGCCAGCAGGGGCCCTAGCACAGATACGCAGTATTTT. Translated: CASRGPSTDTQYF. The chain joins TRBV6-5 to TRBJ2-3; D ambiguous. V was shortened by 6 bases and J by 0 bases, with 7 bases between the two germline ends. The V gene's germline CDR1 is MNHEY and CDR2 SVGAGI. The CDR3 runs to 13 residues.